This entry describes one T cell receptor beta chain. The data originate from a study of T cells in tumors after PD-1 blockade. On the study more broadly: Some patients also took daily vismodegib 150 mg during anti-PD-1 treatment.

Germline CDR1 reads SNHLY; CDR2 reads FYNNEI. Losses at the gene ends were 6 bases for V and 2 bases for J; bases not matched to a gene: 11. This CDR3 region has 18 residues. Generated by immunoSEQ multiplex PCR, the TCRdb table keeps only in-frame clones and is missing some. This sample has around 51,000 clones, with around 85% found just once. Template: tumor biopsy or peripheral blood genomic DNA, 616-6,004 ng per sample. The receptor's source is a human donor with basal cell carcinoma. The material sequenced was PBMCs, taken before anti-PD-1 treatment. The chain is built from TRBV2 and TRBJ2-5, with TRBD2 identical over 14 bases. The CDR3 coding sequence is TGTGCCAGCAGCTTCTGGGGACTAGCGGGGGTTGTGCAAGAGACCCAGTACTTC. Its protein product is CASSFWGLAGVVQETQYF.